This entry lists 6 T cell receptor beta chains sequenced from one sample in a study of neurological immune-mediated disorders (dated by TCRdb to the late 2010s). Library prep was done by 5' RACE. For sequencing, an Illumina HiSeq 2500 was employed. The public reads were run again by TCRdb, first through fastp at Q25 and then through MiXCR, and only productive beta chains were kept. Each record represents a unique CDR3 protein, reported with the most common genes and DNA among its rows. The sample records approximately 45,000 distinct CDR3 sequences, 10% to 15% of which are singletons. Roughly 1.2% of the sample belongs to the ten largest clones. The material sequenced was PBMCs. These receptor sequences come from a female donor in good health.

The table lists this clonotype with many counts. The rearrangement links TRBV12-3 or TRBV12-4 to TRBJ2-1; D remains ambiguous. Trimming took off 5 bases at V and 2 bases at J, with 10 bases between the two ends. The CDR3 contains 14 residues. The DNA of the CDR3 is TGTGCCAGCAGTCCAAAGACCGCCTACAATGAGCAGTTCTTC. Translating it yields CASSPKTAYNEQFF.

This clonotype was found many times. This CDR3 reads CASSPRQGMVGELFF. CDR3 nucleotides: TGCGCCAGCAGCCCACGACAGGGGATGGTCGGGGAGCTGTTTTTT. The rearrangement links TRBV5-1 to TRBJ2-2; TRBD1 matches 8 bases. The CDR3 is made up of 15 amino acids. Trimming removed 4 bases from V and 7 bases from J; junction bases left unmatched: 9. Germline V lookup: CDR1 SGHRS, CDR2 YFSETQ.

This clonotype showed up many times. The V call is TRBV27, the J call TRBJ2-3; 10 bases fit TRBD1. Per germline, CDR1 MNHEY and CDR2 SMNVEV (reference sequence). This CDR3 is built from 15 residues. With 6 bases clipped from V and 4 bases from J, the junction kept 7 bases outside the gene matches. CDR3 nucleotide sequence: TGTGCCAGCAGCCCCCGGACAGGGGGTGCAGATACGCAGTATTTT. Translating it yields CASSPRTGGADTQYF.

This clonotype was seen at least ten times. The V call is TRBV5-1, the J call TRBJ1-2; the D gene is possibly TRBD1 (6 bases). The germline V gene has CDR1 SGHRS and CDR2 YFSETQ. V was pared by 3 bases and J by 4 bases, with 13 bases between. The CDR3 contains 14 residues. CDR3 loop: CASSSLQGAYGYTF. CDR3 DNA sequence: TGCGCCAGCAGCTCCCTACAGGGTGCCTATGGCTACACCTTC.

This clonotype has ten or more counts. The V and J genes are TRBV3-1 and TRBJ2-7; D gene unclear. The CDR3 is 13 amino acids. Germline V gene lookup returns CDR1 LGHDT and CDR2 YNNKEL (reference sequence). The V end was cut by 1 base, the J end by 6 bases, with 10 bases between. The CDR3 loop is CASSQGHPGEQYF. CDR3 coding DNA: TGTGCCAGCAGCCAAGGCCATCCTGGCGAGCAGTACTTC.

Concerning this clonotype: Being one base from a much bigger clone, this may be a read error. The chain carries TRBV29-1 and TRBJ2-3; 8 nucleotides line up with TRBD2. The CDR3 is 16 residues long. V shed 5 bases, J shed 0 bases, and the junction held 10 bases outside the gene matches. Germline CDR1 and CDR2: SQVTM and ANQGSEA. Here the CDR3 reads CSVTITAGVSTDTQYF. In DNA form, the CDR3 reads TGCAGCGTTACCATCACAGCGGGGGTTAGCACAGATACGCAGTATTTT.